The 2 T cell receptor beta chains given below trace back to one sample, sequenced in a study of T cell repertoires in cytomegalovirus infection. Each CDR3 protein gets one entry after TCRdb re-called the reads with MiXCR. The sample has around 130,000 distinct CDR3 sequences; 20% to 30% are singletons. No antigen is known for these receptors. Sequenced input: PBMCs, sequenced either directly or after in vitro stimulation (not recorded which). The source of these receptors is a human donor in good health (CMV status not recorded). Some clones in this sample may be carry-over from other donors' samples.

The sample holds a few counts of this clonotype. The chain links TRBV24-1 to TRBJ1-5; D might be TRBD1 (5 bases). The V end lost 3 bases, the J end lost 2 bases, and 7 bases lay between the germline ends. This CDR3 region has 14 residues. The V gene's germline CDR1 is KGHDR and CDR2 SFDVKD. CDR3 sequence reads: CATSDLQGNQPQHF. The CDR3 coding sequence is TGTGCCACCAGTGATCTACAGGGCAATCAGCCCCAGCATTTT.

This clonotype was seen many times. The rearrangement joins TRBV4-3 to TRBJ2-2, with 14 bases aligning to TRBD2. The V gene's germline CDR1 is LGHNA and CDR2 YSLEER. The CDR3 is 16 residues long. The trim removed 2 bases at V and 8 bases at J, leaving 4 bases unmatched. The CDR3 DNA sequence: TGCGCCAGCAGCCAATCCGGGACTAGCGGGAGTGGGGAGCTGTTTTTT. Translating gives CASSQSGTSGSGELFF.